The 22 T cell receptor beta chains below all came from one sample that was sequenced in a study of T cells in Graves' hyperthyroidism and ophthalmopathy. Authors of the study amplified TCR beta CDR3 regions from RNA transcripts. HTBI primers were used for first-round RT-PCR of the TCR CDR3. TCRdb recomputed calls from the multiplex PCR reads with MiXCR, one row per CDR3 protein. The sample yields hundreds of thousands of distinct CDR3 sequences, less than 25% seen once. Material for sequencing was blood. The receptors stem from a man aged 30-40 years with Graves' ophthalmopathy.

This clonotype was observed a handful of times. V gene TRBV7-2 combines with J gene TRBJ2-4, with D tentatively TRBD2 (5 bases). CDR3 length: 13 amino acids. The ends were cut back, 7 bases at V and 6 bases at J, with 13 bases in the middle. Germline values: CDR1 SGHTA, CDR2 FQGNSA. CDR3 DNA: TGTGCCAGCATGATCTTGGGGAGAAACATTCAGTACTTC. This sequence encodes CASMILGRNIQYF.

A few counts support this clonotype. The chain combines TRBV5-1 with TRBJ2-1; D uncertain. V dropped 4 bases and J dropped 2 bases, with 13 bases sitting between them. CDR3 length: 15 amino acids. Per the germline V gene, CDR1 is SGHRS and CDR2 is YFSETQ. CDR3 region: CASSPTSPTYNEQFF. The CDR3 nucleotides read TGCGCCAGCAGCCCGACTTCACCAACCTACAATGAGCAGTTCTTC.

This clonotype was detected only a few times. The genes are TRBV3-1 and TRBJ2-1, with D possibly TRBD2 on 6 matching bases. The V end was cut by 0 bases, the J end by 7 bases, with 16 bases between. From germline, CDR1 is LGHDT and CDR2 YNNKEL (reference sequence). There are 16 residues in the CDR3. For the CDR3, the DNA is TGTGCCAGCAGCCAAGATCCAGGAGGAGGGGTAAATGAGCAGTTCTTC. It is translated as CASSQDPGGGVNEQFF.

V and J are TRBV28 and TRBJ2-7; D may correspond to TRBD1 or TRBD2 (5 bases each). Trimming stripped 1 base from V and 0 bases from J, with 13 bases between. The CDR3 has 16 amino acids. The germline V gene encodes CDR1 MDHEN and CDR2 SYDVKM. The CDR3 DNA reads TGTGCCAGCAGTTTATTGGGGCAGCGGCACTCCTACGAGCAGTACTTC. Its translation: CASSLLGQRHSYEQYF. Based on the CDR3 plus reference TRBV28 and TRBJ2-7, the full variable domain is DVKVTQSSRYLVKRTGEKVFLECVQDMDHENMFWYRQDPGLGLRLIYFSYDVKMKEKGDIPEGYSVSREKKERFSLILESASTNQTSMYLCASSLLGQRHSYEQYFGPGTRLTVT.

This clonotype was seen a handful of times. The V call is TRBV14, the J call TRBJ2-7; 8 bases align to TRBD2. CDR1 is SGHDN and CDR2 is FVKESK in the germline V gene. The CDR3 has 15 amino acids. Trimming removed 0 bases from V and 4 bases from J; junction bases left unmatched: 5. The CDR3 bases are TGTGCCAGCAGCCAAGACCTCGGGGGGGTTTACGAGCAGTACTTC. Its protein is CASSQDLGGVYEQYF.

This clonotype was seen many times. The J gene is TRBJ1-2, the V gene TRBV28; 8 bases are shared with TRBD1. Germline V gene lookup returns CDR1 MDHEN and CDR2 SYDVKM. V lost 4 bases and J lost 7; bases outside the gene matches: 11. This CDR3 has 15 residues. The CDR3 is CASSWTGHGAGGYTF. DNA for the CDR3: TGTGCCAGCAGTTGGACAGGGCACGGAGCGGGTGGCTACACCTTC.

This clonotype was counted many times. The genes are TRBV30 and TRBJ2-1; possible D gene TRBD1, 6 bases. Germline values: CDR1 GTSNPN, CDR2 SVGIG (reference sequence). V gave up 4 bases and J gave up 6 bases, with 16 bases separating them. This CDR3 spans 14 amino acids. The CDR3 sequence is CAWTLNRVSNEQFF. In DNA form, the CDR3 reads TGTGCCTGGACCCTGAACAGGGTGTCCAATGAGCAGTTCTTC. Supplemented by reference TRBV30 and TRBJ2-1, the full variable domain reads SQTIHQWPATLVQPVGSPLSLECTVEGTSNPNLYWYRQAAGRGLQLLFYSVGIGQISSEVPQNLSASRPQDRQFILSSKKLLLSDSGFYLCAWTLNRVSNEQFFGPGTRLTVL.

Only a few counts were recorded for this clonotype. The chain uses TRBV6-5 and TRBJ1-1; no definite D call. V was shortened by 0 bases and J by 3 bases, with 11 bases between the two germline ends. This CDR3 comprises 15 residues. In germline, CDR1 is MNHEY, CDR2 SVGAGI. The CDR3 DNA reads TGTGCCAGCAGTTACTCGACTAGAAAGGACACTGAAGCTTTCTTT. It is translated as CASSYSTRKDTEAFF.

The rearrangement links TRBV7-9 to TRBJ1-3; the D gene is possibly TRBD1 (5 bases). Trimming left V 4 bases short and J 0 bases short, with 10 bases between. CDR1 is SEHNR and CDR2 is FQNEAQ in the germline V gene (reference sequence). The CDR3 consists of 15 residues. This CDR3 reads CASSWDLHSGNTIYF. CDR3 nucleotides: TGTGCCAGCAGCTGGGACTTACACTCTGGAAACACCATATATTTT.

This chain joins TRBV30 and TRBJ2-5; TRBD1 or TRBD2 may be the D gene (5 bases each). Per germline, CDR1 GTSNPN and CDR2 SVGIG (reference sequence). The CDR3 has 13 amino acids. The germline V and J ends were trimmed by 2 bases and 5 bases, with 12 bases remaining between them. The CDR3 bases are TGTGCCTGGAGTAAGAGGGGTAGCGAGACCCAGTACTTC. Translation gives CAWSKRGSETQYF.

This clonotype has a count of ten or more. CDR3 DNA sequence: TGTGCCAGCAGTCCGGACAGATACATGAACACTGAAGCTTTCTTT. Its translation is CASSPDRYMNTEAFF. The chain carries TRBV12-3 or TRBV12-4 and TRBJ1-1; weak D call: TRBD1 (6 bases). Between the trimmed V and J ends, which lost 5 bases and 0 bases, there was a span of 13 bases. The CDR3 contains 15 residues.

This clonotype showed up just a few times. The chain carries TRBV10-3 and TRBJ1-2; 7 nucleotides line up with TRBD1. The CDR3 spans 13 residues. Trimming at V came to 7 bases and at J to 2 bases, leaving 4 bases not matched to a gene. CDR1 ENHRY and CDR2 SYGVKD come from the germline V gene. For the CDR3, the DNA is TGTGCCATCAAAGACAGGGCCAACTATGGCTACACCTTC. Translation gives CAIKDRANYGYTF.

There are many counts of this clonotype. The chain employs TRBV15 and TRBJ2-3, with D possibly being TRBD1 (5 bases). This CDR3 has 15 amino acids. Between the trimmed V and J ends, which lost 0 bases and 3 bases, there was a span of 10 bases. Per the germline V gene, CDR1 is LNHNV and CDR2 is YYDKDF (reference sequence). The CDR3 loop reads CATSRDWSGTDTQYF. CDR3 DNA sequence: TGTGCCACCAGCAGAGATTGGTCAGGGACAGATACGCAGTATTTT.

This clonotype was seen at least ten times. The CDR3 nucleotides are TGTGCCAGCAGCCCTATGGGGACAGATACGCAGTATTTT. It yields the protein CASSPMGTDTQYF. The chain links TRBV7-2 to TRBJ2-3; no clear D. In germline, CDR1 is SGHTA, CDR2 FQGNSA. This CDR3 is built from 13 residues. The germline V and J ends were trimmed by 5 bases and 3 bases, with 9 bases remaining between them.

There are a few counts of this clonotype. A read error may account for a junction end that differs from germline. The rearrangement joins TRBV5-1 to TRBJ2-1, with TRBD1 identical over 11 bases. CDR1 and CDR2 (germline): SGHRS, YFSETQ. This CDR3 is 17 amino acids long. The DNA of the CDR3 is TGCGCCGGCAGCTTGCCGCCGGGGACAGGGGGTGGCAATGAGCAGTTCTTC. Translation gives CAGSLPPGTGGGNEQFF.

This clonotype showed up many times. V usage is TRBV15 and J usage is TRBJ2-7; unclear D gene. V lost 5 bases, J lost 4 bases, and 12 bases lay in between. Germline V gene sequence: CDR1 LNHNV, CDR2 YYDKDF (reference sequence). The CDR3 contains 13 residues. The CDR3 is CATSPGIGYEQYF. CDR3 nucleotide sequence: TGTGCCACCAGCCCAGGTATCGGGTACGAGCAGTACTTC.

This clonotype appeared a few times. This chain connects TRBV6-1 to TRBJ2-3; unclear D gene. This CDR3 region has 14 residues. Between the trimmed V and J ends, which lost 6 bases and 0 bases, there was a span of 10 bases. CDR1 and CDR2 (germline): MNHNS, SASEGT. The CDR3 here is CASRRSESTDTQYF. In DNA, the CDR3 is TGTGCCAGCAGACGCTCGGAGAGCACAGATACGCAGTATTTT.

The table lists this clonotype with many counts. The chain's CDR3 is CASSSPSQAYEQYF. The CDR3, as DNA: TGTGCCAGCAGTTCTCCCTCACAGGCCTACGAGCAGTACTTC. This chain connects TRBV28 to TRBJ2-7; D is possibly TRBD1 (5 bases). Germline CDR1 MDHEN, CDR2 SYDVKM. This CDR3 is 14 amino acids long. Trimming took 4 bases from V and 2 from J, leaving 12 bases between them.

The chain has TRBV6-5 and TRBJ1-1; no reliable D call. The germline CDR1 and CDR2 sequences are MNHEY and SVGAGI. The CDR3 loop spans 15 amino acids. Trimming pared 0 bases from V and 2 bases from J, leaving 10 bases between. As DNA, the CDR3 is TGTGCCAGCAGTTACTCGGGCCAGATTAACACTGAAGCTTTCTTT. Its protein is CASSYSGQINTEAFF.

This clonotype has only a few counts. The rearrangement joins TRBV20-1 to TRBJ1-2; perhaps TRBD1 as D (5 bases). The germline V gene has CDR1 DFQATT and CDR2 SNEGSKA (reference sequence). With 3 bases removed from V and 6 bases from J, the gap between germline ends came to 11 bases. The CDR3 loop spans 12 amino acids. CDR3 coding DNA: TGCAGTGCTAGCAGGGAGGGGAATGGCTACACCTTC. Translated: CSASREGNGYTF.

This clonotype was observed a few times. The J gene is TRBJ2-7, the V gene TRBV7-8; 7 bases are shared with TRBD1. The CDR3 is made up of 16 amino acids. In germline, CDR1 is SGHVS, CDR2 FQNEAQ. Germline trimming cut 1 base from V and 4 bases from J; bases unmatched to any gene: 10. CDR3 DNA: TGTGCCAGCAGCTTAGAGCCCCGTCCCAGGGGGTACGAGCAGTACTTC. Its translation: CASSLEPRPRGYEQYF.

This clonotype has more than one count but fewer than ten. The junction departs from the called germline gene at one end, perhaps through a read error. V gene TRBV5-1 combines with J gene TRBJ1-2; 12 bases are shared with TRBD1. CDR3 length: 15 amino acids. Germline CDR1 SGHRS, CDR2 YFSETQ. The CDR3 loop is CTSSSRDRGLDGYTF. CDR3 nucleotides: TGCACCAGCAGCTCTCGGGACAGGGGGCTCGATGGCTACACCTTC.